These 27 T cell receptor beta chains came from one sample sequenced in a study of shared clonotypes between healthy human individuals. Repertoires were generated with immunoSEQ multiplex PCR, while TCRdb's copy carries only in-frame clones and drops some. This table has 450,000 or so clones, 77% appearing once. The sequenced sample was PBMCs. These receptors all stem from a woman aged 40-49 years in good health. Some clones in this sample may be carry-over from other donors' samples.

J is TRBJ2-1 and V is TRBV6-4; TRBD1 matches at 9 bases. The ends lost 6 bases at V and 0 bases at J; junction bases unmatched: 6. From germline, CDR1 is MRHNA and CDR2 SNTAGT. The CDR3 contains 16 residues. As DNA, the CDR3 is TGTGCCAGCAGACTCGGACAGGGGCCCTCCTACAATGAGCAGTTCTTC. This encodes CASRLGQGPSYNEQFF.

As to this clone: A much larger clone sits a single nucleotide away, making a read error possible. The V gene is TRBV5-1, the J gene TRBJ2-7; 8 bases are a match to TRBD2. This CDR3 has 17 residues. Germline V CDR1 and CDR2: SGHRS, YFSETQ. Here the CDR3 DNA reads TGCGCCAGCAGCCCGACGGGGGGGTTTCGGAGCTCCTACGAGCGGTACTTC. It codes for CASSPTGGFRSSYERYF.

The J gene is TRBJ2-1, the V gene TRBV6-6; D might be TRBD2 (5 bases). In germline, CDR1 is MNHNY, CDR2 SVGAGI (reference sequence). Trimming removed 0 bases at V and 1 base at J, with 10 bases between. The CDR3 sequence is 16 residues long. CDR3 nucleotide sequence: TGTGCCAGCAGTTACTCGATCGAGGGATCCTACAATGAGCAGTTCTTC. It encodes CASSYSIEGSYNEQFF.

This clone was seen a few times. This chain connects TRBV28 to TRBJ2-2; weak D call: TRBD2 (6 bases). The CDR3 is made up of 16 amino acids. The V gene lost 8 bases and the J gene lost 3 bases, with 19 bases spanning the gap. The germline V gene encodes CDR1 MDHEN and CDR2 SYDVKM. The CDR3 region is CASRVMQRRDTGELFF. Here the CDR3 DNA reads TGTGCCAGCCGGGTTATGCAAAGGAGGGACACCGGGGAGCTGTTTTTT.

In the case of this clone: The same CDR3 can be traced to other DNA sequences in this sample. The chain has TRBV18 and TRBJ2-1; maybe TRBD1 (8 bases). V lost 2 bases and J lost 4, with 12 bases in between. Germline CDR1 is KGHSH and CDR2 is LQKENI. The CDR3 contains 15 residues. CDR3 sequence (DNA): TGTGCCAGCTCACCAGACAGGGGAGGGTACAATGAGCAGTTCTTC. This encodes CASSPDRGGYNEQFF. Based on the CDR3 plus reference TRBV18 and TRBJ2-1, the full variable domain is NAGVMQNPRHLVRRRGQEARLRCSPMKGHSHVYWYRQLPEEGLKFMVYLQKENIIDESGMPKERFSAEFPKEGPSILRIQQVVRGDSAAYFCASSPDRGGYNEQFFGPGTRLTVL.

V gene TRBV5-1 combines with J gene TRBJ1-1, with 7 positions matching TRBD1. The CDR3 spans 15 residues. The V gene end was trimmed by 4 bases and the J gene end by 1 base; junction bases not matched to a gene: 7. Germline loops: CDR1 SGHRS, CDR2 YFSETQ. In nucleotides, the CDR3 is TGCGCCAGCAGCGCCACAGGGGTTGCGAACACTGAAGCTTTCTTT. It encodes CASSATGVANTEAFF.

As to this clone: A read error is the likely source, as a far larger clone sits one nucleotide away. The final CDR3 position lacks the conserved phenylalanine or tryptophan, pointing to a likely read error. Other DNA sequences in this sample translate to the same CDR3. The CDR3 region has the DNA TGCAGCGCTAGGGACAGTAACTATGGCTACACCCTC. Its translation is CSARDSNYGYTL. This chain links TRBV29-1 with TRBJ1-2, with 7 bases lining up with TRBD1. Germline CDR1 and CDR2: SQVTM and ANQGSEA. The CDR3 extends over 12 amino acids. V gave up 7 bases and J gave up 1 base; unmatched junction bases: 3.

A remark on this clone: Only one base separates this from a far larger clonotype, so it likely reflects a read error. The sample carries other DNA sequences with the same CDR3. The V gene is TRBV4-3, the J gene TRBJ1-5; D not certain. Per germline, CDR1 LGHNA and CDR2 YSLEER. The CDR3 contains 15 residues. DNA of the CDR3: TGCGCCAGCAGCCAAGATTACCCTTACAATCAGCCCCAGCACTTT. This translates into CASSQDYPYNQPQHF.

The chain employs TRBV6-6 and TRBJ2-2; 8 nucleotides match TRBD2. CDR1 and CDR2 (germline): MNHNY, SVGAGI (reference sequence). The CDR3 is 16 residues long. The J segment lost 4 bases and the V segment lost 5 bases, leaving 9 bases of the junction unmatched. CDR3 in DNA: TGTGCCAGCAGTCCCAAAAGGACTAGCAGCACCGGGGAGCTGTTTTTT. Protein: CASSPKRTSSTGELFF.

The chain has TRBV7-2 and TRBJ2-1, with a weak D call TRBD2 (5 bases). The CDR3 length is 15 residues. Germline CDR1 is SGHTA and CDR2 is FQGNSA. V was shortened by 0 bases and J by 6 bases, with 12 bases between the two germline ends. The CDR3 region is CASSLAATRLNEQFF. The DNA of the CDR3 is TGTGCCAGCAGCTTAGCGGCCACTAGGCTCAATGAGCAGTTCTTC.

This rearrangement joins TRBV7-3 to TRBJ2-1, with 10 bases aligning to TRBD1. CDR1 SGHTA and CDR2 FQGTGA come from the germline V gene. Trimming cost V 4 bases and J 6 bases; bases outside gene matches: 9. This CDR3 spans 16 amino acids. The CDR3 DNA reads TGTGCCAGCAGCTCGTCGACAGGGGGCGCGGTCAATGAGCAGTTCTTC. Translated: CASSSSTGGAVNEQFF.

As to this clone: Just one base apart from a much larger clone, this may be a read error. This chain links TRBV28 with TRBJ1-1; weak D call: TRBD1 (5 bases). The CDR3 covers 14 residues. The germline V gene has CDR1 MDHEN and CDR2 SYDVKM. The ends were cut back, 4 bases at V and 0 bases at J, with 9 bases in the middle. The CDR3 here is CASSSQQVNTEAFF. DNA of the CDR3: TGTGCCAGCAGTTCACAACAGGTGAACACTGAAGCTTTCTTT.

This chain joins TRBV28 and TRBJ2-7; 9 bases agree with TRBD2. The CDR3 spans 15 residues. The ends lost 3 bases at V and 3 bases at J; junction bases unmatched: 6. Germline CDR1 is MDHEN and CDR2 is SYDVKM. CDR3 sequence: CASSFSGSHGYEQYF. DNA of the CDR3: TGTGCCAGCAGTTTTAGCGGGAGTCATGGCTACGAGCAGTACTTC.

Remarks on this clone: A read error may be the cause here, since a much bigger clone is one base away. The same CDR3 can be traced to other DNA sequences in this sample. The rearrangement uses TRBV4-1 and TRBJ1-4; 8 bases are a match to TRBD1. CDR1 MGHRA and CDR2 YSYEKL come from the germline V gene. The CDR3 spans 16 residues. The DNA for the CDR3 is TGCGCCAGCAGCCCGACAGGGGTTCGGACTAATGAGAAACTGTTTTTT. It codes for CASSPTGVRTNEKLFF.

V is TRBV9 and J is TRBJ2-1; D unclear. This CDR3 has 15 residues. Looked up from germline, CDR1 is SGDLS and CDR2 is YYNGEE. Trimming stripped 0 bases from V and 0 bases from J, with 7 bases between. This chain's CDR3 is CASSVEWGSYNEQFF. CDR3 sequence (DNA): TGTGCCAGCAGCGTAGAATGGGGCTCCTACAATGAGCAGTTCTTC. Based on the CDR3 plus reference TRBV9 and TRBJ2-1, the full variable domain is DSGVTQTPKHLITATGQRVTLRCSPRSGDLSVYWYQQSLDQGLQFLIQYYNGEERAKGNILERFSAQQFPDLHSELNLSSLELGDSALYFCASSVEWGSYNEQFFGPGTRLTVL.

A note on this clone: A read error may be the cause here, since a much bigger clone is one base away. The V call is TRBV2, the J call TRBJ1-2; possible D gene TRBD1, 6 bases. Germline V gene lookup returns CDR1 SNHLY and CDR2 FYNNEI. V lost 9 bases and J 7 bases, leaving 12 bases between the germline ends. The CDR3 is made up of 11 amino acids. The CDR3 spells CASGGGLGYTF. Written as DNA, the CDR3 is TGTGCCAGTGGGGGGGGCCTTGGCTACACCTTC.

Concerning this clone: A far more abundant clone sits one base away, making this likely a read error. Other DNA sequences within the sample encode an identical CDR3. The chain recombines TRBV7-2 with TRBJ2-1; D ambiguous. The CDR3 contains 11 residues. Germline CDR1 SGHTA, CDR2 FQGNSA. The CDR3 is CASSFYNEQFF. The CDR3 region has the DNA TGTGCCAGCAGCTTCTACAATGAGCAATTCTTC.

This clone came up once. V is TRBV18 and J is TRBJ1-6, with 8 bases fitting TRBD1. This CDR3 spans 16 amino acids. CDR1 and CDR2 (germline): KGHSH, LQKENI. V trimming: 5 bases; J trimming: 4 bases; junction bases outside the gene matches: 7. In nucleotides, the CDR3 is TGTGCCAGCTCAGCAGGACAGGGAGCTTATAATTCACCCCTCCACTTT. Protein sequence: CASSAGQGAYNSPLHF.

The chain recombines TRBV28 with TRBJ1-2; weak D call: TRBD1 (6 bases). This CDR3 spans 15 amino acids. Trimming took 6 bases from V and 3 from J, leaving 17 bases between them. Germline V gene lookup returns CDR1 MDHEN and CDR2 SYDVKM. The CDR3 loop is CASSTLGGGDYGYTF. In nucleotides, the CDR3 is TGTGCCAGCAGCACCCTGGGGGGCGGAGACTATGGCTACACCTTC.

As for this clone: This likely traces to a read error, being one base from a far larger clone. Other DNA sequences of this sample code for an identical CDR3. V is TRBV7-9 and J is TRBJ2-7; D remains ambiguous. The CDR3 totals 12 residues. CDR1 and CDR2 from the germline V gene are SEHNR and FQNEAQ (reference sequence). Trimming removed 3 bases from V and 7 bases from J, with 10 bases in between. This chain's CDR3 is CASSFGLGEQYF. CDR3 sequence (DNA): TGTGCCAGCAGCTTTGGGCTGGGGGAGCAGTACTTC.

This chain connects TRBV7-2 to TRBJ2-7; maybe TRBD2 (5 bases). This CDR3 contains 12 residues. V was cut by 4 bases and J by 6 bases, with 10 bases left in between. Germline CDR1 and CDR2: SGHTA and FQGNSA. The CDR3 nucleotides are TGTGCCAGCAGCTATCGTGGACTCGAGCAGTACTTC. Translated: CASSYRGLEQYF. The full variable domain, rest sourced from reference TRBV7-2 and TRBJ2-7, is GAGVSQSPSNKVTEKGKDVELRCDPISGHTALYWYRQSLGQGLEFLIYFQGNSAPDKSGLPSDRFSAERTGGSVSTLTIQRTQQEDSAVYLCASSYRGLEQYFGPGTRLTVT.

This clone has a handful of counts. This sample also contains other DNA sequences that code for the same CDR3. This chain links TRBV25-1 with TRBJ1-1; D remains unclear. Germline values: CDR1 MGHDK, CDR2 SYGVNS. V shed 7 bases and J shed 0 bases, with 9 bases lying between them. The CDR3 sequence is 13 residues long. The CDR3 DNA reads as TGTGCCAGCATCGACCCGATGAACACTGAAGCTTTCTTT. Translating gives CASIDPMNTEAFF.

The chain links TRBV5-1 to TRBJ2-2, with 11 bases aligning to TRBD2. CDR3 size: 16 residues. Germline trimming cut 5 bases from V and 5 bases from J; bases unmatched to any gene: 8. Germline assignment: CDR1 SGHRS and CDR2 YFSETQ. CDR3 nucleotide sequence: TGCGCCAGCAGAACGCCGGGACTAGCGGAAACCGGGGAGCTGTTTTTT. Protein sequence: CASRTPGLAETGELFF.

Remarks on this clone: A much bigger clone sits one base away, suggesting this may be a read error. V is TRBV28 and J is TRBJ2-4; TRBD1 is a possible D gene (6 bases). V shed 5 bases and J shed 3 bases, with 23 bases lying between them. The CDR3 contains 18 residues. Germline V gene sequence: CDR1 MDHEN, CDR2 SYDVKM. CDR3 protein: CASSQVRQEYSGKNIQYF. CDR3 in DNA: TGTGCCAGCAGTCAGGTTCGACAGGAATACTCCGGCAAAAACATTCAGTACTTC.

The chain's CDR3 is CASTPKALGTDTQYF. The CDR3 region has the DNA TGTGCCAGCACCCCCAAGGCCTTAGGGACAGATACGCAGTATTTT. The chain is built from TRBV27 and TRBJ2-3; no definite D call. The V gene lost 7 bases and the J gene lost 3 bases, with 17 bases spanning the gap. The CDR3 loop spans 15 amino acids. Per germline, CDR1 MNHEY and CDR2 SMNVEV (reference sequence).

This clone was recorded only once. V gene TRBV7-2 combines with J gene TRBJ2-6, with 9 bases lining up with TRBD1. Germline-derived CDR1 and CDR2 are SGHTA and FQGNSA. The J segment lost 1 base and the V segment lost 5 bases, leaving 6 bases of the junction unmatched. This CDR3 has 17 residues. The CDR3 nucleotides are TGTGCCAGCAGCCTCATCGGGACAGGGTCTGGGGCCAACGTCCTGACTTTC. The encoded protein is CASSLIGTGSGANVLTF.

The chain carries TRBV6-1 and TRBJ1-4; D gene uncertain. The germline CDR1 and CDR2 sequences are MNHNS and SASEGT. This CDR3 has 12 residues. V was pared by 5 bases and J by 5 bases, with 6 bases between. The CDR3 sequence: CASSRTNEKLFF. The DNA of the CDR3 is TGTGCCAGCAGTAGGACCAATGAAAAACTGTTTTTT.